This passage covers 17 T cell receptor beta chains from one sample sequenced in a study of cytomegalovirus exposure and HLA in healthy donors. 60 Vbeta and 13 Jbeta primers were used in PCR. Profiling relied on immunoSEQ multiplex PCR, and the TCRdb table lists in-frame clones only, not all of them. The sample records 97,000 or so clones, roughly 9.4% being singletons. The sample taken for sequencing was PBMCs. These receptors originate from a man aged 50-59 years in good health and CMV-seropositive.

CDR3 in amino acids: CASSLRLAGDGEQYF. In nucleotides, the CDR3 is TGTGCCAGCAGCTTAAGACTAGCGGGAGATGGCGAGCAGTACTTC. The chain carries TRBV7-2 and TRBJ2-7; TRBD2 agrees at 12 bases. This CDR3 is 15 amino acids long. The J segment lost 6 bases and the V segment lost 2 bases, leaving 5 bases of the junction unmatched. Germline assignment: CDR1 SGHTA and CDR2 FQGNSA.

The rearrangement links TRBV29-1 to TRBJ1-1, with TRBD1 matching over 8 bases. This CDR3 has 13 residues. Trimming cost V 6 bases and J 4 bases; bases outside gene matches: 7. Germline V gene sequence: CDR1 SQVTM, CDR2 ANQGSEA. The DNA of the CDR3 is TGCAGCGTCGACCACGGACAGGGCACTGAAGCTTTCTTT. Protein product: CSVDHGQGTEAFF.

This clone appeared a few times. It is likely a read error, because the conserved phenylalanine at the end of the CDR3 is missing. The CDR3 sequence: CASSPGGGQGDYEQYS. The CDR3 DNA reads TGTGCCAGCAGCCCCGGGGGGGGACAGGGGGATTACGAGCAGTACTCC. The chain carries TRBV5-4 and TRBJ2-7, with 11 bases fitting TRBD1. The CDR3 length is 16 residues. CDR1 is SGHNT and CDR2 is YYREEE in the germline V gene (reference sequence). The V and J ends lost 4 bases and 4 bases, in that order; junction bases with no gene match: 10.

The V and J genes are TRBV29-1 and TRBJ1-1, with D perhaps TRBD1 (6 bases). This CDR3 has 13 residues. Germline V gene lookup returns CDR1 SQVTM and CDR2 ANQGSEA. V lost 7 bases to trimming and J lost 1 base, with 13 bases between them. The CDR3 region is CSGWGHSNTEAFF. In DNA form, the CDR3 reads TGCAGCGGGTGGGGACACTCGAACACTGAAGCTTTCTTT.

This clone has only a few counts. This specimen includes other DNA sequences encoding the same CDR3. The genes are TRBV30 and TRBJ1-1, with D perhaps matching TRBD1 (6 bases). Per germline, CDR1 GTSNPN and CDR2 SVGIG (reference sequence). The germline V and J ends were trimmed by 0 bases and 1 base, with 6 bases remaining between them. The CDR3 has 13 amino acids. CDR3: CAWSVGGNTEAFF. In DNA form, the CDR3 reads TGTGCCTGGAGTGTAGGGGGGAACACTGAAGCTTTCTTT.

The sample holds a few counts of this clone. The chain is built from TRBV4-1 and TRBJ2-1; 8 bases align to TRBD2. Per germline, CDR1 MGHRA and CDR2 YSYEKL. V was clipped by 7 bases and J by 2 bases; unmatched bases: 4. This CDR3 is built from 14 residues. The CDR3 region has the DNA TGCGCCAGCAACCCAGCGGGAGCCTACAATGAGCAGTTCTTC. Translating gives CASNPAGAYNEQFF.

The chain carries TRBV20-1 and TRBJ2-7; no firm D call. Trimming took 1 base from V and 3 from J, leaving 4 bases between them. Per germline, CDR1 DFQATT and CDR2 SNEGSKA (reference sequence). CDR3 length: 11 residues. CDR3 in amino acids: CSARVGYEQYF. The CDR3 DNA reads as TGCAGTGCTAGAGTCGGCTACGAGCAGTACTTC.

This clone was found a few times. The chain employs TRBV10-3 and TRBJ1-5; TRBD1 agrees at 7 bases. The CDR3 consists of 13 residues. Germline V gene lookup returns CDR1 ENHRY and CDR2 SYGVKD. V lost 6 bases, J lost 4 bases, and 3 bases stayed unmatched. CDR3 sequence (DNA): TGTGCCATCAGAGGACAGGAGAATCAGCCCCAGCATTTT. Translated: CAIRGQENQPQHF.

V and J are TRBV7-8 and TRBJ2-1; TRBD1 matches at 7 bases. With 4 bases clipped from V and 4 bases from J, the junction kept 7 bases outside the gene matches. The CDR3 extends over 15 amino acids. Germline V gives CDR1 SGHVS, CDR2 FQNEAQ. The CDR3 spells CASSSRQGGYNEQFF. The CDR3, as DNA: TGTGCCAGCAGCTCGAGACAGGGCGGTTACAATGAGCAGTTCTTC.

The table lists this clone with a few counts. The CDR3 spells CASSLGQRGTEAFF. DNA for the CDR3: TGTGCCAGCTCCCTCGGACAGAGAGGGACTGAAGCTTTCTTT. This chain connects TRBV18 to TRBJ1-1; maybe TRBD1 (6 bases). The V end was cut by 6 bases, the J end by 5 bases, with 16 bases between. CDR3 length equals 14 residues. The V gene's germline CDR1 is KGHSH and CDR2 LQKENI.

This clone was observed a handful of times. The CDR3 region is CATSRDQRGGGDTQYF. The DNA of the CDR3 is TGTGCCACCAGCAGAGACCAGCGGGGAGGGGGAGATACGCAGTATTTT. The chain uses TRBV15 and TRBJ2-3; maybe TRBD2 (7 bases). The CDR3 has 16 amino acids. Germline V lookup: CDR1 LNHNV, CDR2 YYDKDF (reference sequence). Deletions cut 0 bases from V and 5 bases from J, with 15 bases between.

This clone was seen a few times. This chain joins TRBV11-2 and TRBJ1-2; 7 nucleotides agree with TRBD1. The germline V gene encodes CDR1 SGHAT and CDR2 FQNNGV. Trimming took 4 bases from V and 6 from J; bases not matched to a gene: 14. The CDR3 covers 16 residues. The CDR3 DNA reads TGTGCCAGCAGCTCGATACAGGGGCCGGGTCAGGATGGCTACACCTTC. It specifies CASSSIQGPGQDGYTF.

This chain uses TRBV7-2 with TRBJ1-1; D unresolved. The V gene's germline CDR1 is SGHTA and CDR2 FQGNSA. Between the trimmed V and J ends, which lost 4 bases and 7 bases, there was a span of 10 bases. The CDR3 sequence is 12 residues long. In DNA, the CDR3 is TGTGCCAGCAGCTCTCCTCCAGGTGAAGCTTTCTTT. This translates into CASSSPPGEAFF. Together with reference TRBV7-2 and TRBJ1-1, the CDR3 gives the full variable domain: GAGVSQSPSNKVTEKGKDVELRCDPISGHTALYWYRQSLGQGLEFLIYFQGNSAPDKSGLPSDRFSAERTGGSVSTLTIQRTQQEDSAVYLCASSSPPGEAFFGQGTRLTVV.

This chain links TRBV27 with TRBJ2-1; 9 nucleotides agree with TRBD2. The germline gives CDR1 MNHEY, CDR2 SMNVEV (reference sequence). V was pared by 2 bases and J by 2 bases, with 4 bases of the junction left unmatched. The CDR3 consists of 16 residues. CDR3 in DNA: TGTGCCAGCAGTTTACTAGCGGGAATCGCCTACAATGAGCAGTTCTTC. This sequence encodes CASSLLAGIAYNEQFF.

Only a few counts were recorded for this clone. This chain links TRBV19 with TRBJ2-6, with 10 bases fitting TRBD1. There are 18 residues in the CDR3. Unmatched junction bases numbered 8, after V lost 5 bases and J lost 1 base. Germline CDR1 LNHDA, CDR2 SQIVND (reference sequence). The DNA for the CDR3 is TGTGCCAGTAGTTTGGGAGACAGGGGGCTTTCTGGGGCCAACGTCCTGACTTTC. This translates into CASSLGDRGLSGANVLTF.

The chain recombines TRBV15 with TRBJ2-6; possible D gene TRBD1, 6 bases. The V end lost 3 bases, the J end lost 0 bases, and 6 bases lay between the germline ends. Per germline, CDR1 LNHNV and CDR2 YYDKDF (reference sequence). The CDR3 consists of 15 residues. CDR3 DNA sequence: TGTGCCACCAGCAGGACAGGCTCTGGGGCCAACGTCCTGACTTTC. Encoded protein: CATSRTGSGANVLTF.

This clone came up many times. This chain links TRBV19 with TRBJ1-2, with 7 bases matching TRBD1. This CDR3 is built from 12 residues. Germline CDR1 is LNHDA and CDR2 is SQIVND (reference sequence). V dropped 4 bases and J dropped 6; count of bases not matched to a gene: 2. The CDR3 loop is CASSTGQNGYTF. The CDR3 DNA follows: TGTGCCAGTAGTACGGGACAGAATGGCTACACCTTC.